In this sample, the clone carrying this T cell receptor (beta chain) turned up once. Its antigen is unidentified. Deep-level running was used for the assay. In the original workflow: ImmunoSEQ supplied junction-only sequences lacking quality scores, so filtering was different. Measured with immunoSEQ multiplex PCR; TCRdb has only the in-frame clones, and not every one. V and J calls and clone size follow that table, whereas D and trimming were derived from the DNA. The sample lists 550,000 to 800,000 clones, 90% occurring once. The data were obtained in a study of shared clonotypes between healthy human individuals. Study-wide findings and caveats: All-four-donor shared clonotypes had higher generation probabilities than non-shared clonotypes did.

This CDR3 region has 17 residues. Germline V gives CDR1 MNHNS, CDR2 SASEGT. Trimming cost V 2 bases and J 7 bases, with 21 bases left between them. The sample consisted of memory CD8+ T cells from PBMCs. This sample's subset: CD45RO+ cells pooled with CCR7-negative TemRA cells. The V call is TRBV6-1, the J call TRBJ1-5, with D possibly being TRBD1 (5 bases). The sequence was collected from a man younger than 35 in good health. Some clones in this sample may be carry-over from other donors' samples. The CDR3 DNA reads TGTGCCAGCAGTGAATTAGTCAGGGCGATACGTAGACAGCCCCAGCATTTT. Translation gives CASSELVRAIRRQPQHF.